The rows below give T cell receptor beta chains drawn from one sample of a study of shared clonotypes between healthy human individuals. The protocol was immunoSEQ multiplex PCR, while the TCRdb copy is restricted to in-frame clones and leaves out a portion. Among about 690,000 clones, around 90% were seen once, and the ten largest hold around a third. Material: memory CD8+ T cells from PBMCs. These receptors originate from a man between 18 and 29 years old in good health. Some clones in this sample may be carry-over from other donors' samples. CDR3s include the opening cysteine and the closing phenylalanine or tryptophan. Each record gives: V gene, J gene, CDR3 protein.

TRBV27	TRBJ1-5	CASSPRQGSNQPQHF
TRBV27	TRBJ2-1	CASGGAEYNEQFF
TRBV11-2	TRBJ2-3	CASSLRFDTQYF
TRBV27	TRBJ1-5	CASTPSGGINQPQHF
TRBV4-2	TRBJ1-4	CASSQETGAGGEKLFF
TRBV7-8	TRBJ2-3	CASSLEPQGLTDTQYF
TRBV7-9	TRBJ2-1	CASPPGGAYNEQFF
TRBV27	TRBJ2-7	CASSSGTGSPLEQYF
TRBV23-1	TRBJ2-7	CASSHSTGANYEQYF
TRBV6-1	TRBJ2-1	CASGHRDYNNEQFF
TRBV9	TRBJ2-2	CASSVNRVTGELFF
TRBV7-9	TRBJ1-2	CASSLFSGSDYGYTF
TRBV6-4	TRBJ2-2	CASSDWDSASGSPGGTGELFF
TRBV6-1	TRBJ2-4	CASSERGRKNIQYF
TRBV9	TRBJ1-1	CASSGGQAAWGEAFF
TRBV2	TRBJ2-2	CASSTRTSGVTGELFF
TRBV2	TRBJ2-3	CASEGRGTGGIDTQYF
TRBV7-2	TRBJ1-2	CASSATYSAGVYGYTF
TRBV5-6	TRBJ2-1	CASSLWDSYNEQFF
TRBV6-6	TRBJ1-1	CASSLDRLGAFF
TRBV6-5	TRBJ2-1	CASSYSGLASDEQFF
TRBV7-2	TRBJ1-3	CASSSPTAGGHTIYF
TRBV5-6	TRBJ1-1	CASSLLGVYTEAFF
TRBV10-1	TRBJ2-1	CASSVASGANNEQFF